One and the same sample provided the 13 T cell receptor beta chains below, sequenced in a study of blood T cells in healthy people across ages. Sample-barcoded 5' priming and a J-beta primer mix drove a second PCR of about 7 to 11 cycles. TCRdb recomputed calls from the 5' RACE reads with MiXCR, one row per CDR3 protein. The data contain hundreds of thousands of distinct CDR3 sequences, 21% of them singletons. Sequencing input: blood. The receptors stem from an older man in good health.

The chain combines TRBV2 with TRBJ2-3; weak D call: TRBD1 (6 bases). Germline V lookup: CDR1 SNHLY, CDR2 FYNNEI. The length of the CDR3 is 13 residues. V dropped 7 bases and J dropped 3 bases, with 11 bases sitting between them. Here the CDR3 reads CASIGTRTDTQYF. As DNA, the CDR3 is TGTGCCAGCATCGGGACAAGAACAGATACGCAGTATTTT. Drawing the rest from reference TRBV2 and TRBJ2-3, the complete variable domain is EPEVTQTPSHQVTQMGQEVILRCVPISNHLYFYWYRQILGQKVEFLVSFYNNEISEKSEIFDDQFSVERPDGSNFTLKIRSTKLEDSAMYFCASIGTRTDTQYFGPGTRLTVL.

The V call is TRBV2, the J call TRBJ2-7, with TRBD1 matching over 10 bases. The V segment lost 2 bases and the J segment 3 bases; nucleotides outside the gene matches: 1. The germline gives CDR1 SNHLY, CDR2 FYNNEI. CDR3 size: 14 residues. The CDR3 region is CASSEWTGGYEQYF. The CDR3 nucleotides read TGTGCCAGCAGTGAATGGACAGGGGGCTACGAGCAGTACTTC.

The chain is built from TRBV19 and TRBJ2-5; TRBD2 matches at 10 bases. The better agreement between TRBJ2-7 and the DNA end casts doubt on the J call. Germline assignment: CDR1 LNHDA and CDR2 SQIVND (reference sequence). The CDR3 is made up of 17 amino acids. CDR3 protein: CASSIGLAGVSTYEQYF. The CDR3, as DNA: TGTGCCAGTAGTATAGGTCTAGCGGGAGTGTCAACCTACGAGCAGTACTTC.

The chain recombines TRBV20-1 with TRBJ2-1, with 9 nucleotides matching TRBD1. The J call is uncertain, as TRBJ2-5 better fits the DNA end. This CDR3 is built from 15 residues. Germline V gene data show CDR1 as DFQATT and CDR2 as SNEGSKA (reference sequence). The CDR3 loop is CSARWDRDSQETQYF. The CDR3 coding sequence is TGCAGTGCTAGGTGGGACAGGGACTCCCAAGAGACCCAGTACTTC.

This clonotype was detected a few times. V is TRBV20-1 and J is TRBJ2-1, with 11 bases fitting TRBD2. Looked up from germline, CDR1 is DFQATT and CDR2 is SNEGSKA (reference sequence). Trimming removed 3 bases from V and 10 bases from J; junction bases left unmatched: 23. The CDR3 loop spans 19 amino acids. This CDR3 reads CSASVGGLISGRGLEEQFF. The CDR3 DNA reads TGCAGTGCTAGTGTTGGGGGGCTGATTAGCGGGAGGGGTCTTGAGGAGCAGTTCTTC.

This clonotype showed up just a few times. The gene calls are TRBV20-1 and TRBJ2-7; D possibly corresponds to TRBD2 (6 bases). In germline, CDR1 is DFQATT, CDR2 SNEGSKA (reference sequence). This CDR3 has 14 residues. V was cut by 6 bases and J by 0 bases, with 15 bases left in between. The CDR3 is CSALGGASSYEQYF. For the CDR3, the DNA is TGCAGTGCCCTCGGCGGGGCGAGCTCCTACGAGCAGTACTTC.

This clonotype was counted a few times. V is TRBV12-5 and J is TRBJ2-1; TRBD2 might be the D (6 bases). Germline CDR1 and CDR2: LGHNT and FRNRAP. Deletions cut 0 bases from V and 0 bases from J, with 12 bases between. The length of the CDR3 is 17 residues. Here the CDR3 DNA reads TGTGCTAGTGGTTTGGTAGAGGGACTGACCTCCTACAATGAGCAGTTCTTC. This encodes CASGLVEGLTSYNEQFF.

This clonotype was detected only a few times. The chain combines TRBV2 with TRBJ1-4, with D possibly being TRBD1 (5 bases). The germline V and J ends were trimmed by 9 bases and 2 bases, with 13 bases remaining between them. Germline-derived CDR1 and CDR2 are SNHLY and FYNNEI. The CDR3 consists of 14 residues. CDR3 protein: CASRLRGTNEKLFF. CDR3 coding DNA: TGTGCCAGTCGTCTTCGGGGGACTAATGAAAAACTGTTTTTT.

This clonotype turned up a few times. V usage is TRBV7-9 and J usage is TRBJ2-5; TRBD2 matches at 9 bases. The J call is doubtful: the DNA matches TRBJ2-1 better. Per the germline V gene, CDR1 is SEHNR and CDR2 is FQNEAQ (reference sequence). CDR3 size: 16 residues. In DNA, the CDR3 is TGTGCCAGCAGCCGAACACCTAGCGGGATCCCCAATGAGCAGTTCTTC. It codes for CASSRTPSGIPNEQFF.

This clonotype turned up a few times. V and J are TRBV9 and TRBJ2-5; weak D call: TRBD2 (5 bases). The J call is doubtful: the DNA matches TRBJ2-1 better. CDR3 length: 14 residues. Germline CDR1 SGDLS, CDR2 YYNGEE. DNA of the CDR3: TGTGCCAGCAGCGTAGCGGGATTCGACAATGAGCAGTTCTTC. Translated: CASSVAGFDNEQFF.

The chain employs TRBV5-1 and TRBJ1-2, with 8 nucleotides matching TRBD1. J lost 10 bases, V lost 4 bases, and 9 bases had no gene match. CDR3 length equals 13 residues. The germline CDR1 and CDR2 sequences are SGHRS and YFSETQ. The chain's CDR3 is CASSQGADSVYTF. For the CDR3, the DNA is TGCGCCAGCAGCCAGGGGGCCGACAGTGTCTACACCTTC. The whole variable domain, remainder taken from reference TRBV5-1 and TRBJ1-2, is KAGVTQTPRYLIKTRGQQVTLSCSPISGHRSVSWYQQTPGQGLQFLFEYFSETQRNKGNFPGRFSGRQFSNSRSEMNVSTLELGDSALYLCASSQGADSVYTFGSGTRLTVV.

The rearrangement links TRBV9 to TRBJ2-3; unclear D gene. V lost 0 bases and J 0 bases, leaving 8 bases between the germline ends. The germline V gene encodes CDR1 SGDLS and CDR2 YYNGEE. There are 15 residues in the CDR3. The CDR3, as DNA: TGTGCCAGCAGCGTAGCTCCAGACAGCACAGATACGCAGTATTTT. Its translation is CASSVAPDSTDTQYF.

On this clonotype: One end of the junction varies from germline; a read error may be responsible. V is TRBV7-7 and J is TRBJ2-5; 12 nucleotides align to TRBD2. There are 18 residues in the CDR3. Per germline, CDR1 SSHAT and CDR2 FNYEAQ (reference sequence). Here the CDR3 reads CASSLALKTSGSQETQYF. The DNA of the CDR3 is TGTGCTAGCAGCTTAGCGCTGAAGACTAGCGGGAGCCAAGAGACCCAGTACTTC.